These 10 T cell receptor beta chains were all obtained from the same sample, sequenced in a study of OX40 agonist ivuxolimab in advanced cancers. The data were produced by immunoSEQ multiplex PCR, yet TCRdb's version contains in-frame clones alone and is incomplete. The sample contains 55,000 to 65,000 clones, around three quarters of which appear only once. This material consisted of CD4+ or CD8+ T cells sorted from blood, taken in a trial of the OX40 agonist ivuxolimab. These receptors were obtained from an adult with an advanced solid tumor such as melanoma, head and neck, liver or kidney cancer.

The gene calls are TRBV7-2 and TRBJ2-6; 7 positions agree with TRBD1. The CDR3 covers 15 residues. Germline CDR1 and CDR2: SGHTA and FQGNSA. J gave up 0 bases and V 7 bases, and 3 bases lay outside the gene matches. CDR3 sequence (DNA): TGTGCCAGCAATACAGGGGACTCTGGGGCCAACGTCCTGACTTTC. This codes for CASNTGDSGANVLTF.

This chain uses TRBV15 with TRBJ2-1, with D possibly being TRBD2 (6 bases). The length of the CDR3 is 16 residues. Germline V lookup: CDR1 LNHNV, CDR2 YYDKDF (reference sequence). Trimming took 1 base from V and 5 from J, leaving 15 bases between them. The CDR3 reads CATSRGPQRTNNEQFF. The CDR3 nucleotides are TGTGCCACCAGCAGAGGACCCCAGCGGACTAACAATGAGCAGTTCTTC.

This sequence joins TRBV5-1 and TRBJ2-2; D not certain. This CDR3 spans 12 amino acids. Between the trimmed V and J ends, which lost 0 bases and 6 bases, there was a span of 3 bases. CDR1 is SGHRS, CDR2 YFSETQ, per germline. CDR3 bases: TGCGCCAGCAGCTTGGGGTCCGGGGAGCTGTTTTTT. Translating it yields CASSLGSGELFF.

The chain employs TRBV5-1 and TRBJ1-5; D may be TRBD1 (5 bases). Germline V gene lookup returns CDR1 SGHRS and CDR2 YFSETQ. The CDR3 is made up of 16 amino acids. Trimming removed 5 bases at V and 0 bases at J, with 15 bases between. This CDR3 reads CASRIGTSYSNQPQHF. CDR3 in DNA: TGCGCCAGCAGGATTGGGACGTCATATAGCAATCAGCCCCAGCATTTT.

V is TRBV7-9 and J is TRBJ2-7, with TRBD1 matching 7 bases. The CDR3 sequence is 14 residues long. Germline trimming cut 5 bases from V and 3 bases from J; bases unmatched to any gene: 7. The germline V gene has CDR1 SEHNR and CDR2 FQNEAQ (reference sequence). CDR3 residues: CASSLGTGVYEQYF. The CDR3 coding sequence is TGTGCCAGCAGCCTTGGCACAGGGGTCTACGAGCAGTACTTC.

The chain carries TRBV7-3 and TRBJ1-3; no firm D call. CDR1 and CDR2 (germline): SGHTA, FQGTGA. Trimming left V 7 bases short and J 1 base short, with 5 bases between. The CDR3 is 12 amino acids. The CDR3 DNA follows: TGTGCCAGCACCTCATCTGGAAACACCATATATTTT. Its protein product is CASTSSGNTIYF.

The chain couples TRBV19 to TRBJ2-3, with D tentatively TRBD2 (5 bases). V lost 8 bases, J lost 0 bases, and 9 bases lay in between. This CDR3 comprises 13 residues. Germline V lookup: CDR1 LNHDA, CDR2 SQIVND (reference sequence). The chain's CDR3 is CASGSGSTDTQYF. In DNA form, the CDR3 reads TGTGCCAGTGGAAGCGGTAGCACAGATACGCAGTATTTT. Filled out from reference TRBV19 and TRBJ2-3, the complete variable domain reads DGGITQSPKYLFRKEGQNVTLSCEQNLNHDAMYWYRQDPGQGLRLIYYSQIVNDFQKGDIAEGYSVSREKKESFPLTVTSAQKNPTAFYLCASGSGSTDTQYFGPGTRLTVL.

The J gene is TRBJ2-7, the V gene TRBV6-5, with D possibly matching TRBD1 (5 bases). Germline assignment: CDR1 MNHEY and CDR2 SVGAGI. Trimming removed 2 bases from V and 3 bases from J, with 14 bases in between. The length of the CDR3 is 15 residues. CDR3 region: CASSYLKGAVYEQYF. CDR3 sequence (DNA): TGTGCCAGCAGTTACCTTAAAGGGGCGGTCTACGAGCAGTACTTC.

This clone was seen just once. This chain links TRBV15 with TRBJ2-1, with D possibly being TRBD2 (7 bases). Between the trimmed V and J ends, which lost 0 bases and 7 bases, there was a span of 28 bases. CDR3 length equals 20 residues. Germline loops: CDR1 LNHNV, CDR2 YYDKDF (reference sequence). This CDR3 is CATSRDLMWGGAYERNEQFF. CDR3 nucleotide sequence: TGTGCCACCAGCAGAGATCTGATGTGGGGGGGCGCGTATGAGCGAAATGAGCAGTTCTTC.

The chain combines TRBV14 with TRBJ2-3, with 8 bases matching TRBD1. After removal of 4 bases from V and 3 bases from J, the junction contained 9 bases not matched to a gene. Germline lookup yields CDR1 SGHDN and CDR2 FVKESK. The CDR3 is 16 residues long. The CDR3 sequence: CASSLGQGKNTDTQYF. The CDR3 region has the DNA TGTGCCAGCAGCCTCGGACAGGGTAAAAATACAGATACGCAGTATTTT. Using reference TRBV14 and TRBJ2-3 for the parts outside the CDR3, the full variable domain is EAGVTQFPSHSVIEKGQTVTLRCDPISGHDNLYWYRRVMGKEIKFLLHFVKESKQDESGMPNNRFLAERTGGTYSTLKVQPAELEDSGVYFCASSLGQGKNTDTQYFGPGTRLTVL.